Included here is one T cell receptor (beta chain) sequence, with context. Its antigen is not known. The junction shows a germline mismatch at one end, possibly a read error. Per the original data handling: CDR3 was compared across clinicopathological groups, and the resulting differences were used to build a distant-metastasis classifier for papillary thyroid cancer. TCRdb ran MiXCR on the PCR reads. It is TCRdb's table, rather than the study itself, that gives the V and J calls and clone size. The sample records about 43,000 clones, more than 3% being singletons. This sample is part of a study of metastatic and nonmetastatic thyroid tumors. Study-level findings and limits: As reported, TCR beta diversity in blood and tumor was significantly higher in malignant thyroid tumors than in benign nodules.

The CDR3 spans 17 residues. Germline CDR1 reads DFQATT; CDR2 reads SNEGSKA (reference sequence). Every patient was untreated before thyroid surgery. Sequenced sample: blood. The receptor's source is a female donor with papillary thyroid cancer or a benign thyroid nodule (not recorded which). Some clones in this sample may be carry-over from other donors' samples. The chain employs TRBV20-1 and TRBJ2-1; 12 bases fit TRBD2. CDR3 sequence (DNA): TGCAGTGCTAGAGGTCGGACTAGCGGGATCTCCTGCAATGAGCAGTTCTTC. Translation: CSARGRTSGISCNEQFF.